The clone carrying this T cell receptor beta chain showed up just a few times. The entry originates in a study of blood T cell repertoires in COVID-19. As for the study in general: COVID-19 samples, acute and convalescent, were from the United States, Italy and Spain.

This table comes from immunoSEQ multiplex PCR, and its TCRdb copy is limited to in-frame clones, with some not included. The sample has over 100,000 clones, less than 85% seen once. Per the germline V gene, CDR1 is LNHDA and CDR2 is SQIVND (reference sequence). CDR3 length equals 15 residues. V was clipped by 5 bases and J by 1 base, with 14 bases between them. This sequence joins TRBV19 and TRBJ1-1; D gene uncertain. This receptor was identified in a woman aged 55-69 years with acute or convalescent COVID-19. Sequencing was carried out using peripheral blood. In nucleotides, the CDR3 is TGTGCCAGTAGTCAACTCGGACTGAAGAACACTGAAGCTTTCTTT. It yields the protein CASSQLGLKNTEAFF.